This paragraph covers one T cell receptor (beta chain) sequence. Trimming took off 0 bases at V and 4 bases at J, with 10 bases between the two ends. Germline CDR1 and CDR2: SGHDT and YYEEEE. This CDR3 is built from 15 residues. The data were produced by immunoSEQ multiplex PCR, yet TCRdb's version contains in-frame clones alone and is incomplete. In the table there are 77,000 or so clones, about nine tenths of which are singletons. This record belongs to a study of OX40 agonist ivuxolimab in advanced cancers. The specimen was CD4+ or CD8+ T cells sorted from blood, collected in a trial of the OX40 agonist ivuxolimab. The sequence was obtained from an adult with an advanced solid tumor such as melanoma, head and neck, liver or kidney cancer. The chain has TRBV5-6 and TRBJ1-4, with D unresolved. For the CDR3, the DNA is TGTGCCAGCAGCTTGGTCGGCCAAATTAATGAAAAACTGTTTTTT. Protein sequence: CASSLVGQINEKLFF.